The entry that follows covers one T cell receptor (beta chain) sequence. The data belong to a study of blood T cell repertoires in COVID-19. The germline CDR1 and CDR2 sequences are SGHRS and YFSETQ. V shed 4 bases, J shed 0 bases, and the junction held 15 bases outside the gene matches. The CDR3 is 19 amino acids. Authors' analysis steps: Amplification with reference gene primers provided the estimates of nucleated cell counts. Assay used: immunoSEQ multiplex PCR; TCRdb lists only in-frame clones, some missing. V, J and clone size are those of that table, while D and trimming were read from the DNA. The repertoire consists of approximately 140,000 clones, with roughly 91% occurring once and the leading ten covering more than 15%.

The TCR was taken from a man over 45 with active or convalescent COVID-19. The chain is built from TRBV5-1 and TRBJ1-4; 7 positions match TRBD1. The sample was peripheral blood. The chain's CDR3 is CASSRTEEGQTTTNEKLFF. The CDR3 nucleotides read TGCGCCAGCAGCCGGACAGAGGAGGGACAGACTACAACTAATGAAAAACTGTTTTTT.